This T cell receptor (beta chain) was captured by sequencing in a study of identical twins. Study findings and constraints: Modeled out-of-frame TCR alpha sharing in monozygotic twins fell below observed levels. Surplus twin overlap in beta out-of-frame sequences was less pronounced. One should note that invariant MAIT and iNKT cells could partly confound zero-insertion analyses.

The CDR3 has 13 residues. V was trimmed by 3 bases and J by 3 bases, leaving 7 bases between them. Germline-derived CDR1 and CDR2 are LGHNT and FRNRAP. TCRdb independently ran MiXCR on the 5' RACE reads; one entry per CDR3 protein. Of approximately 470,000 distinct CDR3 sequences in the sample, 14% were seen once. In regard to this clonotype: Its antigen is undetermined.

This same sample was also part of a study on yellow fever vaccine responses in identical twins.

The sample taken for sequencing was CD4+ T cells sorted from blood. The chain combines TRBV12-5 with TRBJ2-3; D gene unclear. The source is a young woman in good health. CDR3 sequence reads: CASGLTLTDTQYF. The CDR3 region has the DNA TGTGCTAGTGGTTTAACACTTACAGATACGCAGTATTTT.